The T cell receptor (beta chain) described here comes from a study of OX40 agonist ivuxolimab in advanced cancers. Study-wide points: Dose levels from 0.1 to 3.0 mg/kg saw CD4+ and CD8+ blood T cells expand clonally by week 6. With doses of 0.1-3.0 mg/kg, partial responders showed among the lowest clonal expansion.

At cycle 4 day 1, cycle 7 day 1, and baseline, blood was sampled. The method was immunoSEQ multiplex PCR; TCRdb's version includes in-frame clones alone and lacks a portion of them. The sample has approximately 57,000 clones, about 81% seen once. For this clone: The antigen remains undetermined.

The sequenced sample was CD4+ or CD8+ T cells sorted from blood, obtained in a trial of the OX40 agonist ivuxolimab. The clonotype was recovered from an adult with an advanced solid tumor such as melanoma, head and neck, liver or kidney cancer.

DNA for the CDR3: TGTGCCAGCAGTGAACAGGGCCGGTATGGCTACACCTTC. As protein: CASSEQGRYGYTF. The chain recombines TRBV6-1 with TRBJ1-2, with D perhaps TRBD1 (5 bases). This CDR3 spans 13 amino acids. The germline V gene has CDR1 MNHNS and CDR2 SASEGT. V gave up 2 bases and J gave up 5 bases, with 9 bases separating them.